This TCR beta chain originates from a study of blood T cell repertoires in COVID-19. The table came from immunoSEQ multiplex PCR; TCRdb's copy has only in-frame clones and leaves some out. The repertoire includes approximately 200,000 clones, 80% to 90% of them detected once, and around 9% sits in the top ten. CDR1 and CDR2 (germline): MRHNA, SNTAGT. The CDR3 contains 14 residues. The trim removed 5 bases at V and 5 bases at J, leaving 7 bases unmatched. The genes are TRBV6-4 and TRBJ2-3, with 7 bases lining up with TRBD1. The sequenced sample consisted of PBMCs or T cells enriched from blood (not recorded which). The TCR comes from a man aged 40-50 years who had recovered from COVID-19. CDR3 nucleotide sequence: TGTGCCAGCAGTACGGCGAGGGGGCGAGATACGCAGTATTTT. This translates into CASSTARGRDTQYF.